The 21 T cell receptor beta chains below all came from one sample that was sequenced in a study of T-cell memory formation after mild COVID-19. TCRdb called the 5' RACE reads again in MiXCR, with one record for every CDR3 protein. The table includes 120,000 to 150,000 distinct CDR3 sequences, about 6% detected once. The sample taken for sequencing was PBMCs or a T cell subset sorted from them (not recorded which). Receptor source: an adult woman who had mild COVID-19 (a few samples of this study predate the infection). Cell type and time point are not known.

In its sample, this clonotype was seen a few times. The chain couples TRBV7-3 to TRBJ2-4, with D possibly matching TRBD2 (5 bases). Trimming took 5 bases from V and 6 from J, leaving 11 bases between them. The CDR3 is 13 amino acids. CDR1 and CDR2 (germline): SGHTA, FQGTGA. For the CDR3, the DNA is TGTGCCAGCAGCCCCCGAGGAGGAAACATTCAGTACTTC. Amino acid sequence: CASSPRGGNIQYF.

This clonotype was seen a handful of times. The rearrangement joins TRBV25-1 to TRBJ2-7, with D perhaps matching TRBD1 (6 bases). The CDR3 sequence is 17 residues long. Germline-derived CDR1 and CDR2 are MGHDK and SYGVNS. V was pared by 2 bases and J by 2 bases, with 19 bases between. For the CDR3, the DNA is TGTGCCAGCAGTGAAACAGGGCGTTACTATTTACCCTACGAGCAGTACTTC. Its protein is CASSETGRYYLPYEQYF.

V is TRBV6-2 or TRBV6-3 and J is TRBJ1-6; D is undetermined. Per the germline V gene, CDR1 is MNHEY and CDR2 is SVGEGT. Trimming took 2 bases from V and 10 from J, leaving 6 bases between them. There are 12 residues in the CDR3. The CDR3 region is CASSYGPSPLHF. The CDR3 DNA reads TGTGCCAGCAGTTACGGGCCATCACCCCTCCACTTT.

This clonotype has only a few counts. The chain recombines TRBV20-1 with TRBJ1-5; D is uncertain. This CDR3 has 14 residues. Germline V gene sequence: CDR1 DFQATT, CDR2 SNEGSKA (reference sequence). The V end was cut by 0 bases, the J end by 0 bases, with 6 bases between. The CDR3 nucleotides are TGCAGTGCTAGAGATCAGCATAGCAATCAGCCCCAGCATTTT. Translating gives CSARDQHSNQPQHF.

The chain has TRBV11-3 and TRBJ2-1, with a weak D call TRBD2 (5 bases). Germline CDR1 SGHNT, CDR2 YENEEA. The CDR3 contains 14 residues. Trimming took off 5 bases at V and 8 bases at J, with 16 bases between the two ends. CDR3 region: CASSPRAPNDEQFF. Here the CDR3 DNA reads TGTGCCAGCAGCCCGAGGGCCCCTAATGATGAGCAGTTCTTC.

There are a few counts of this clonotype. The rearrangement links TRBV5-1 to TRBJ1-2; D is undetermined. V lost 0 bases and J lost 5, with 5 bases in between. CDR3 length: 12 residues. Germline CDR1 and CDR2: SGHRS and YFSETQ. CDR3 DNA sequence: TGCGCCAGCAGCTTGGAACAGTATGGCTACACCTTC. Its protein product is CASSLEQYGYTF. The full variable domain, with the rest looked up from reference TRBV5-1 and TRBJ1-2, is KAGVTQTPRYLIKTRGQQVTLSCSPISGHRSVSWYQQTPGQGLQFLFEYFSETQRNKGNFPGRFSGRQFSNSRSEMNVSTLELGDSALYLCASSLEQYGYTFGSGTRLTVV.

The table lists this clonotype with many counts. This sequence joins TRBV7-3 and TRBJ2-7; D possibly matches TRBD1 or TRBD2 (5 bases each). Trimming took 5 bases from V and 1 from J, leaving 15 bases between them. This CDR3 has 15 amino acids. The germline gives CDR1 SGHTA, CDR2 FQGTGA. CDR3 protein: CASSTRPGPSYEQYF. Here the CDR3 DNA reads TGTGCCAGCAGCACCAGACCGGGACCTTCCTACGAGCAGTACTTC.

This clonotype was counted many times. CDR3 DNA: TGCGCCAGCAGCCGCCGGACTAGCGGAGCAGATACGCAGTATTTT. Its protein product is CASSRRTSGADTQYF. The chain uses TRBV5-1 and TRBJ2-3; 10 bases agree with TRBD2. The CDR3 runs to 15 residues. V lost 4 bases to trimming and J lost 4 bases; unmatched junction nucleotides: 6. CDR1 and CDR2 (germline): SGHRS, YFSETQ.

This clonotype was observed many times. The chain employs TRBV12-3 or TRBV12-4 and TRBJ1-6; D call uncertain. V was shortened by 5 bases and J by 16 bases, with 21 bases between the two germline ends. The length of the CDR3 is 14 residues. The CDR3 nucleotides are TGTGCCAGCAGTGTGAGTCCGACGGCCCAGGTTCTCCACTTT. Translating gives CASSVSPTAQVLHF.

This clonotype has just a few counts. The rearrangement links TRBV7-9 to TRBJ1-5; D perhaps matches TRBD1 (5 bases). Germline lookup yields CDR1 SEHNR and CDR2 FQNEAQ (reference sequence). This CDR3 has 14 amino acids. The V gene lost 1 base and the J gene lost 7 bases, with 11 bases spanning the gap. CDR3 sequence (DNA): TGTGCCAGCAGCTTAGGCCCCGGGGACCAGCCCCAGCATTTT. It codes for CASSLGPGDQPQHF. Together with reference TRBV7-9 and TRBJ1-5, the CDR3 gives the full variable domain: DTGVSQNPRHKITKRGQNVTFRCDPISEHNRLYWYRQTLGQGPEFLTYFQNEAQLEKSRLLSDRFSAERPKGSFSTLEIQRTEQGDSAMYLCASSLGPGDQPQHFGDGTRLSIL.

This clonotype appeared many times. The rearrangement joins TRBV11-2 to TRBJ2-1; D may be TRBD1 or TRBD2 (5 bases each). The CDR3 has 19 amino acids. Germline CDR1 SGHAT, CDR2 FQNNGV. V shed 1 base and J shed 2 bases, with 21 bases lying between them. The CDR3 here is CASSLGYRKRGRTYNEQFF. In DNA form, the CDR3 reads TGTGCCAGCAGCTTAGGATATCGGAAGAGGGGTCGGACCTACAATGAGCAGTTCTTC.

There are many counts of this clonotype. The chain has TRBV5-1 and TRBJ2-1; D is uncertain. This CDR3 is 14 amino acids long. Germline CDR1 and CDR2: SGHRS and YFSETQ. The germline V and J ends were trimmed by 0 bases and 9 bases, with 13 bases remaining between them. CDR3 residues: CASSLVPLPAEQFF. DNA of the CDR3: TGCGCCAGCAGCTTGGTACCCCTCCCGGCTGAGCAGTTCTTC.

This clonotype has just a few counts. A read error may be the cause here, since a much bigger clone is one base away. The rearrangement joins TRBV3-1 to TRBJ1-5; D unclear. V dropped 6 bases and J dropped 1 base, with 7 bases sitting between them. CDR3 length: 13 residues. Looked up from germline, CDR1 is LGHDT and CDR2 is YNNKEL (reference sequence). CDR3 bases: TGTGCCAGCAGTTTACAGAGCAATCAGCCCCAGCATTTT. Protein product: CASSLQSNQPQHF.

This clonotype was counted ten times or more. This chain connects TRBV7-6 to TRBJ2-1; D not resolved. The CDR3 is 11 residues long. V dropped 5 bases and J dropped 8 bases, with 7 bases sitting between them. Germline CDR1 is SGHVS and CDR2 is FNYEAQ. The CDR3 DNA sequence: TGTGCCAGCAGCCCTGGGTATGAGCAGTTCTTC. Its translation is CASSPGYEQFF.

This clonotype was recorded at least ten times. The chain recombines TRBV5-1 with TRBJ1-5; perhaps TRBD1 as D (6 bases). Germline V gene lookup returns CDR1 SGHRS and CDR2 YFSETQ. Trimming shortened V by 2 bases and J by 4 bases, and 10 bases separated the two germline ends. The CDR3 covers 14 residues. CDR3 protein: CASSLSDRNQPQHF. The DNA for the CDR3 is TGCGCCAGCAGCTTATCCGACAGGAATCAGCCCCAGCATTTT.

The CDR3 reads CASSHLQGSGPQHF. Written as DNA, the CDR3 is TGTGCCAGCAGCCACCTACAGGGGTCTGGGCCCCAGCATTTT. The rearrangement joins TRBV3-1 to TRBJ1-5; 7 bases are a match to TRBD1. The V and J ends lost 3 bases and 9 bases, in that order; junction bases with no gene match: 8. CDR3 length equals 14 residues. In germline, CDR1 is LGHDT, CDR2 YNNKEL (reference sequence).

This clonotype was seen ten or more times. The chain couples TRBV6-2 or TRBV6-3 to TRBJ2-1; 13 bases line up with TRBD2. Germline lookup yields CDR1 MNHEY and CDR2 SVGEGT. This CDR3 is 15 amino acids long. The junction had 4 bases not matched to a gene; V was cut back by 5 bases and J by 6 bases. In DNA, the CDR3 is TGTGCCAGCAGTGCGACTAGCGGGGGGCGCAATGAGCAGTTCTTC. This gives the protein CASSATSGGRNEQFF.

Many counts were recorded for this clonotype. The chain employs TRBV20-1 and TRBJ1-5, with a possible D match to TRBD1 (5 bases). The ends were cut back, 7 bases at V and 4 bases at J, with 11 bases in the middle. The CDR3 has 12 residues. Germline V CDR1 and CDR2: DFQATT, SNEGSKA (reference sequence). The CDR3 DNA is TGCAGTGAGTCGGGGGGAAATCAGCCCCAGCATTTT. Protein product: CSESGGNQPQHF.

Concerning this clonotype itself: This may be a read error, as it is one base from a much larger clone. The V and J genes are TRBV7-8 and TRBJ1-5; weak D call: TRBD1 (5 bases). Trimming took 6 bases from V and 4 from J, leaving 16 bases between them. This CDR3 is 15 amino acids long. From germline, CDR1 is SGHVS and CDR2 FQNEAQ. The CDR3 sequence is CASRLARGQNQPQHF. CDR3 nucleotides: TGTGCCAGCAGACTCGCCCGGGGCCAGAATCAGCCCCAGCATTTT.

This clonotype came up many times. This sequence joins TRBV12-3 or TRBV12-4 and TRBJ1-5; D possibly corresponds to TRBD1 (6 bases). The CDR3 is 15 amino acids. V lost 5 bases and J 4 bases, leaving 15 bases between the germline ends. CDR3 protein: CASSLNRDKNQPQHF. CDR3 bases: TGTGCCAGCAGTCTAAACCGGGACAAGAATCAGCCCCAGCATTTT.

This clonotype has a count of ten or more. The chain carries TRBV7-9 and TRBJ1-2, with TRBD1 matching 11 bases. The V gene end was trimmed by 3 bases and the J gene end by 4 bases; junction bases not matched to a gene: 7. Germline CDR1 and CDR2: SEHNR and FQNEAQ (reference sequence). CDR3 length: 16 amino acids. The CDR3 nucleotides are TGTGCCAGCAGCTTTGGGACAGGGGGAACTTCCTATGGCTACACCTTC. It yields the protein CASSFGTGGTSYGYTF.